This T cell receptor beta chain originates from a study of cytomegalovirus exposure and HLA in healthy donors. This table comes from immunoSEQ multiplex PCR, and its TCRdb copy is limited to in-frame clones, with some not included. Seen here are 45,000 to 70,000 clones, approximately 93% observed once, and the top ten hold roughly 6%. The CDR3 is 18 residues long. Trimming pared 4 bases from V and 2 bases from J, leaving 19 bases between. In germline, CDR1 is SGHDT, CDR2 YYEEEE. V is TRBV5-6 and J is TRBJ2-6, with a possible D match to TRBD1 (6 bases). The receptor comes from a woman aged 18 to 35 in good health and CMV-seronegative. Sequencing input: PBMCs. CDR3 DNA sequence: TGTGCCAGCAGCCATACACTAAGGACAGTTCCTGGGGCCAACGTCCTGACTTTC. It specifies CASSHTLRTVPGANVLTF.